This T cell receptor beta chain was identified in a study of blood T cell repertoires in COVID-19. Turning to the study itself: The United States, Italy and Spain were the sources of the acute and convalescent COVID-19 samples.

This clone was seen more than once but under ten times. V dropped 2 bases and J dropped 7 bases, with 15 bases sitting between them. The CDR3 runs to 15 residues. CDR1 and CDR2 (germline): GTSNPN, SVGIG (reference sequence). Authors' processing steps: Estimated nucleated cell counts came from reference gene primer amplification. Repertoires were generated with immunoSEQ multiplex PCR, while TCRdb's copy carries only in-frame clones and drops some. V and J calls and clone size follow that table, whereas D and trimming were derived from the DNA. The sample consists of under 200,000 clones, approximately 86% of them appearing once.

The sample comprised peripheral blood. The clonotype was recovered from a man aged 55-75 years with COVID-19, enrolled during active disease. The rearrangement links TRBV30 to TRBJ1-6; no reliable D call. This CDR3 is CAWSPLAGDNSPLHF. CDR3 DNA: TGTGCCTGGAGTCCTTTGGCAGGCGACAATTCACCCCTCCACTTT.